This entry lists 25 T cell receptor beta chains sequenced from one sample in a study of shared clonotypes between healthy human individuals. This table comes from immunoSEQ multiplex PCR, and its TCRdb copy is limited to in-frame clones, with some not included. Among roughly 2.2 million clones listed, approximately 90% were seen once. The specimen sequenced was naive CD4+ T cells from PBMCs. Subset noted: CD45RA+ positively selected. The receptors originated from a man aged 18 to 29 in good health. Some clones in this sample may be carry-over from other donors' samples.

For this clone: This sample includes further DNA sequences coding for the same CDR3. V gene TRBV2 combines with J gene TRBJ2-5; maybe TRBD2 (5 bases). Germline V gene data show CDR1 as SNHLY and CDR2 as FYNNEI. V lost 6 bases and J 0 bases, leaving 5 bases between the germline ends. CDR3 length: 12 amino acids. CDR3 sequence: CASRRDQETQYF. CDR3 nucleotide sequence: TGTGCCAGCAGGAGGGACCAAGAGACCCAGTACTTC.

The chain carries TRBV7-2 and TRBJ1-3; the D gene is possibly TRBD1 (5 bases). The V end lost 4 bases, the J end lost 0 bases, and 16 bases lay between the germline ends. The CDR3 consists of 17 residues. The germline CDR1 and CDR2 sequences are SGHTA and FQGNSA. CDR3 loop: CASSSRTSDFSGNTIYF. Written as DNA, the CDR3 is TGTGCCAGCAGCTCCCGGACATCCGACTTCTCTGGAAACACCATATATTTT.

V gene TRBV30 combines with J gene TRBJ2-3, with 14 bases aligning to TRBD2. CDR3 length: 16 residues. V gave up 1 base and J gave up 5 bases; unmatched junction bases: 5. CDR1 is GTSNPN, CDR2 SVGIG, per germline (reference sequence). DNA for the CDR3: TGTGCCTGGAGTGCCGGGACTAGCGGGAGAGTAGATACGCAGTATTTT. It codes for CAWSAGTSGRVDTQYF.

The rearrangement uses TRBV29-1 and TRBJ2-1; 12 bases line up with TRBD2. This CDR3 has 14 amino acids. Germline-derived CDR1 and CDR2 are SQVTM and ANQGSEA. V shed 6 bases and J 9 bases; nucleotides not matched to a gene: 9. Written as DNA, the CDR3 is TGCAGCGTCCGGCCTAGCGGGAGGGCCGCTGAGCAGTTCTTC. It is translated as CSVRPSGRAAEQFF.

The chain carries TRBV7-9 and TRBJ2-3, with D hard to call. In germline, CDR1 is SEHNR, CDR2 FQNEAQ (reference sequence). Trimming left V 5 bases short and J 1 base short, with 10 bases between. CDR3 length: 14 amino acids. CDR3 sequence: CASSPGMGTDTQYF. The CDR3 DNA sequence: TGTGCCAGCAGCCCCGGCATGGGCACAGATACGCAGTATTTT.

The chain carries TRBV29-1 and TRBJ2-1; the match to TRBD1 covers 9 bases. Germline V gene lookup returns CDR1 SQVTM and CDR2 ANQGSEA. The CDR3 is 12 amino acids. V was clipped by 4 bases and J by 14 bases; unmatched bases: 9. CDR3 region: CSVVTDRGSEFF. For the CDR3, the DNA is TGCAGCGTTGTGACCGACAGGGGGTCGGAGTTCTTC.

The chain has TRBV10-3 and TRBJ2-7; tentatively, D is TRBD1 (5 bases). Germline CDR1 reads ENHRY; CDR2 reads SYGVKD. Between the trimmed V and J ends, which lost 3 bases and 3 bases, there was a span of 15 bases. CDR3 length: 15 residues. This CDR3 reads CAISDPQGRNYEQYF. CDR3 coding DNA: TGTGCCATCAGTGACCCCCAGGGTCGGAACTACGAGCAGTACTTC.

The rearrangement joins TRBV13 to TRBJ1-3; 12 nucleotides agree with TRBD1. From germline, CDR1 is PRHDT and CDR2 FYEKMQ (reference sequence). The CDR3 length is 13 residues. The trim removed 4 bases at V and 8 bases at J, leaving 0 bases unmatched. CDR3 amino acids: CASSWDRGHTIYF. The CDR3 DNA follows: TGTGCCAGCAGCTGGGACAGGGGGCACACCATATATTTT.

The rearrangement links TRBV4-2 to TRBJ1-1; D call uncertain. V dropped 0 bases and J dropped 3 bases, with 5 bases sitting between them. CDR1 is LGHNA and CDR2 is YNFKEQ in the germline V gene. The CDR3 loop spans 13 amino acids. The CDR3 DNA reads as TGTGCCAGCAGCCAAGATTTGTACACTGAAGCTTTCTTT. Residues: CASSQDLYTEAFF.

This clone was seen a few times. The V call is TRBV7-3, the J call TRBJ1-1; D is possibly TRBD1 (5 bases). Germline V lookup: CDR1 SGHTA, CDR2 FQGTGA. V was trimmed by 2 bases and J by 4 bases, leaving 14 bases between them. The CDR3 totals 15 residues. The CDR3, as DNA: TGTGCCAGCAGCTTAGGGGACGGATGGGGCACTGAAGCTTTCTTT. This translates into CASSLGDGWGTEAFF.

V usage is TRBV11-3 and J usage is TRBJ2-3; 16 bases map to TRBD2. The ends lost 5 bases at V and 2 bases at J; junction bases unmatched: 10. CDR1 is SGHNT and CDR2 is YENEEA in the germline V gene. The CDR3 loop spans 19 amino acids. Here the CDR3 reads CASSPGLAGGPGDTDTQYF. CDR3 bases: TGTGCCAGCAGCCCGGGACTAGCGGGAGGGCCTGGCGACACAGATACGCAGTATTTT.

As regards this clone: Other DNA sequences within the sample encode an identical CDR3. This CDR3 reads CASSLGRGETQYF. The CDR3 DNA sequence: TGTGCCAGCAGCTTGGGCAGGGGTGAGACCCAGTACTTC. The chain joins TRBV5-8 to TRBJ2-5, with a tentative D call TRBD1 (6 bases). CDR1 is SGHTS, CDR2 YDEGEE, per germline. With 0 bases removed from V and 5 bases from J, the gap between germline ends came to 8 bases. CDR3 length: 13 amino acids.

The genes are TRBV6-6 and TRBJ2-5, with TRBD1 matching 9 bases. This CDR3 is built from 14 residues. Germline CDR1 reads MNHNY; CDR2 reads SVGAGI (reference sequence). Losses at the gene ends were 6 bases for V and 5 bases for J; bases not matched to a gene: 7. The CDR3 spells CASRHTGGSETQYF. As DNA, the CDR3 is TGTGCCAGCAGGCACACAGGGGGCAGTGAGACCCAGTACTTC.

CDR3 region: CASSYSLGKNYEQYF. In DNA form, the CDR3 reads TGTGCCAGCAGTTACTCGTTAGGAAAGAACTACGAGCAGTACTTC. The rearrangement uses TRBV6-5 and TRBJ2-7; D is unresolved. V lost 0 bases and J lost 3, with 12 bases in between. CDR3 size: 15 residues. The germline CDR1 and CDR2 sequences are MNHEY and SVGAGI.

The CDR3 is CASRFERRSTFF. As DNA, the CDR3 is TGTGCCAGCAGATTCGAAAGACGGTCTACTTTCTTT. J is TRBJ1-1 and V is TRBV2, with D unclear. V lost 6 bases and J lost 12, with 17 bases in between. The CDR3 runs to 12 residues. Germline loops: CDR1 SNHLY, CDR2 FYNNEI.

This chain connects TRBV6-1 to TRBJ2-7, with no clear D. This CDR3 comprises 12 residues. Trimming took off 6 bases at V and 6 bases at J, with 12 bases between the two ends. CDR1 and CDR2 (germline): MNHNS, SASEGT. This CDR3 is CASSESRPEQYF. DNA for the CDR3: TGTGCCAGCAGCGAAAGTAGACCCGAGCAGTACTTC.

This chain's CDR3 is CASSPPGGGLYNEQFF. As DNA, the CDR3 is TGTGCCAGCAGCCCCCCGGGAGGCGGCCTCTACAATGAGCAGTTCTTC. The V and J genes are TRBV5-6 and TRBJ2-1; 7 bases align to TRBD2. V lost 4 bases, J lost 3 bases, and 10 bases stayed unmatched. This CDR3 contains 16 residues. In germline, CDR1 is SGHDT, CDR2 YYEEEE.

The chain combines TRBV2 with TRBJ2-2, with a possible D match to TRBD2 (5 bases). This CDR3 is 14 amino acids long. V was cut by 3 bases and J by 3 bases, with 8 bases left in between. Germline CDR1 SNHLY, CDR2 FYNNEI. The CDR3 region has the DNA TGTGCCAGCAGTGAGACTACCTACACCGGGGAGCTGTTTTTT. It specifies CASSETTYTGELFF.

This chain connects TRBV28 to TRBJ1-5; D is ambiguous. The CDR3 is 13 residues long. Germline assignment: CDR1 MDHEN and CDR2 SYDVKM. Trimming shortened V by 6 bases and J by 3 bases, and 9 bases separated the two germline ends. The CDR3 nucleotides read TGTGCCAGCAGAGGACTGACCAATCAGCCCCAGCATTTT. Its translation: CASRGLTNQPQHF.

V and J are TRBV19 and TRBJ2-2; 8 nucleotides agree with TRBD2. The CDR3 is 17 amino acids. Germline lookup yields CDR1 LNHDA and CDR2 SQIVND (reference sequence). Losses at the gene ends were 5 bases for V and 2 bases for J; bases not matched to a gene: 10. As DNA, the CDR3 is TGTGCCAGTAGTCCGCTAGCGGGTCGGCATAACACCGGGGAGCTGTTTTTT. Its translation: CASSPLAGRHNTGELFF.

Notes on this clone: Other nucleotide sequences from this sample produce the same CDR3. The chain is built from TRBV2 and TRBJ2-1; D remains unclear. Trimming removed 4 bases from V and 3 bases from J, with 4 bases in between. The length of the CDR3 is 12 residues. CDR1 is SNHLY, CDR2 FYNNEI, per germline. This CDR3 is CASSGLYNEQFF. The CDR3, as DNA: TGTGCCAGCAGTGGCCTCTACAATGAGCAGTTCTTC.

This clone has just one count. V usage is TRBV9 and J usage is TRBJ2-6; no definite D call. CDR1 and CDR2 (germline): SGDLS, YYNGEE. The V end lost 2 bases, the J end lost 0 bases, and 15 bases lay between the germline ends. The CDR3 consists of 18 residues. In DNA, the CDR3 is TGTGCCAGCAGCGTCGAATCGAGACGGAGCTCTGGGGCCAACGTCCTGACTTTC. This encodes CASSVESRRSSGANVLTF.

The CDR3 loop reads CASSLASPGELFF. The DNA of the CDR3 is TGCGCCAGCAGCTTGGCTTCACCCGGGGAGCTGTTTTTT. The chain employs TRBV5-1 and TRBJ2-2, with D unclear. Germline CDR1 and CDR2: SGHRS and YFSETQ. Deletions cut 0 bases from V and 6 bases from J, with 6 bases between. CDR3 length: 13 amino acids. Looking up the rest from reference TRBV5-1 and TRBJ2-2 gives the full variable domain: KAGVTQTPRYLIKTRGQQVTLSCSPISGHRSVSWYQQTPGQGLQFLFEYFSETQRNKGNFPGRFSGRQFSNSRSEMNVSTLELGDSALYLCASSLASPGELFFGEGSRLTVL.

About this clone: Other nucleotide sequences in the sample specify the same CDR3. This chain connects TRBV7-2 to TRBJ2-2; D assignment may be TRBD1 or TRBD2 (7 bases each). The germline gives CDR1 SGHTA, CDR2 FQGNSA. Deletions cut 0 bases from V and 4 bases from J, with 9 bases between. This CDR3 is built from 15 residues. The CDR3 DNA sequence: TGTGCCAGCAGCTTAGCCAGGGGGGGCACCGGGGAGCTGTTTTTT. This gives the protein CASSLARGGTGELFF.

The chain has TRBV10-3 and TRBJ2-7, with D tentatively TRBD1 (6 bases). The V end lost 1 base, the J end lost 1 base, and 11 bases lay between the germline ends. The CDR3 has 15 amino acids. The germline V gene encodes CDR1 ENHRY and CDR2 SYGVKD. CDR3 residues: CAISEFLGQSYEQYF. CDR3 DNA: TGTGCCATCAGTGAGTTTTTAGGACAGTCCTACGAGCAGTACTTC.